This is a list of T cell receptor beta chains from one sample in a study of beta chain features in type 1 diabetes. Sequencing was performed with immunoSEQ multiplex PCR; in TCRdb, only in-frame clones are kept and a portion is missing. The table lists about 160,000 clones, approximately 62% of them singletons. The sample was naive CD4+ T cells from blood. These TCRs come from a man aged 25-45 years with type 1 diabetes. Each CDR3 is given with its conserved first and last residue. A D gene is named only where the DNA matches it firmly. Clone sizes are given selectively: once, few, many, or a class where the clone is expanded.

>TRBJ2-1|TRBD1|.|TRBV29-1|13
TGCAGCGTTGCTCAGGGGGCCTTGAATGAGCAGTTCTTC
CSVAQGALNEQFF
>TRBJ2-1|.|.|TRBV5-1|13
TGCGCCAGCAGCGCCTCAGGGAGAGGTGAGCAGTTCTTC
CASSASGRGEQFF
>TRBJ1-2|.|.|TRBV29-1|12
TGCAGCGTTCAGACACTTAACTATGGCTACACCTTC
CSVQTLNYGYTF
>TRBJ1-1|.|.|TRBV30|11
TGTGCCTGGAGTGTTGCAGAAGAAGCTTTCTTT
CAWSVAEEAFF
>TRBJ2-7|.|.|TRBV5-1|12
TGCGCCAGCAGCTTGAAGGGATCCGAGCAGTACTTC
CASSLKGSEQYF
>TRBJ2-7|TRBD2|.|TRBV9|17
TGTGCCAGCAGCCCGAGGGGGACTAGCGGGGCCTCCTACGAGCAGTACTTC
CASSPRGTSGASYEQYF
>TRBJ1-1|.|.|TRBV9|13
TGTGCCAGCAGCGCGACATCAAACACTGAAGCTTTCTTT
CASSATSNTEAFF
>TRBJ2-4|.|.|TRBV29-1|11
TGCAGCGTTGGGGCCTCAAACATTCAGTACTTC
CSVGASNIQYF
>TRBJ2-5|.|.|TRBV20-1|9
TGCAGTGCTAGGGAGACCCAGTACTTC
CSARETQYF
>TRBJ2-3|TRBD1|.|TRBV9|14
TGTGCCAGCAGCCGGGACAGTGGGCCGGATACGCAGTATTTT
CASSRDSGPDTQYF
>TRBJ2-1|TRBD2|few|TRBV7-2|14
TGTGCCAGCAACTTGAACCAGGGAGGGAGTGAGCAGTTCTTC
CASNLNQGGSEQFF
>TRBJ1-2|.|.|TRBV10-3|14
TGTGCCATCAGTGAAAGGACAGAGAACTATGGCTACACCTTC
CAISERTENYGYTF
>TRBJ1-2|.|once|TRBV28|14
TGTGCCAGCAGTTTAGCCCTTCAGGGGTATGGCTACACCTTC
CASSLALQGYGYTF
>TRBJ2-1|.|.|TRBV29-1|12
TGCAGCGTGACGTCACCGGGCAGAGAGCAGTTCTTC
CSVTSPGREQFF
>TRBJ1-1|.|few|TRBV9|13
TGTGCCAGCAGCGTAGCAATGGACACTGAAGCTTTCTTT
CASSVAMDTEAFF
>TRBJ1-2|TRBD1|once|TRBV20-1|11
TGCAGTGCCACCGACAGGGTTGGCTACACCTTC
CSATDRVGYTF
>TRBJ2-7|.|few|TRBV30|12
TGTGCCTGGAGTGCCCCCCAATACGAGCAGTACTTC
CAWSAPQYEQYF
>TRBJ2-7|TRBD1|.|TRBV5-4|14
TGTGCCAGCAGCTTGGAGAACAGGGGCTACGAGCAGTACTTC
CASSLENRGYEQYF
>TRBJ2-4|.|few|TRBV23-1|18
TGCGCCAGCAGCCTTACCGCCCGAGAAGAACTAGCCAAAAACATTCAGTACTTC
CASSLTAREELAKNIQYF
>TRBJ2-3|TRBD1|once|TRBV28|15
TGTGCCAGCAGCGAGGGACAGCCGAGCACAGATACGCAGTATTTT
CASSEGQPSTDTQYF
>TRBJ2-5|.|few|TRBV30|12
TGTGCCTGGACAGAGGGAAGGGAGACCCAGTACTTC
CAWTEGRETQYF
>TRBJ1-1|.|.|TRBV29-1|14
TGCAGCGTTGAAGATCAGTACGGACGTACTGAAGCTTTCTTT
CSVEDQYGRTEAFF
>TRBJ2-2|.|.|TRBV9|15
TGTGCCAGCAGCGTAGTGCTAGGATTCACCGGGGAGCTGTTTTTT
CASSVVLGFTGELFF
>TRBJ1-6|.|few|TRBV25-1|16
TGTGCCAGCAGTGAATTGGAAGGGACGAGACGATCACCCCTCCACTTT
CASSELEGTRRSPLHF
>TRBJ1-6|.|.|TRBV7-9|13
TGTGCCAGCAGCCAGGGGACGGGATCACCCCTCCACTTT
CASSQGTGSPLHF
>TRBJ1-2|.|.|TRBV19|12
TGTGCCAGTAGTCCGGACAGCTATGGCTACACCTTC
CASSPDSYGYTF
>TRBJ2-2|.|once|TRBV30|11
TGTGCCTGGAGTCCCACCGGGGAGCTGTTTTTT
CAWSPTGELFF
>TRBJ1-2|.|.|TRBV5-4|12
TGTGCCAGCAGCTTGGATAGCTATGGCTACACCTTC
CASSLDSYGYTF
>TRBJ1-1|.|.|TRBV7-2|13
TGTGCCAGCAGCTTAGCGGACGGGACTGAAGCTTTCTTT
CASSLADGTEAFF
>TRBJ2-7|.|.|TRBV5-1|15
TGCGCCAGCAGCTCAACCGGGACACTTGACTACGAGCAGTACTTC
CASSSTGTLDYEQYF
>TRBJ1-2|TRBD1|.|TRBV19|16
TGTGCCAGTAGTATCCCTGGACAGGGGGAGAACTATGGCTACACCTTC
CASSIPGQGENYGYTF
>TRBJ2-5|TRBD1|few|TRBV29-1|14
TGCAGCGTCCCCGGGACAGGGGGCGAAGAGACCCAGTACTTC
CSVPGTGGEETQYF
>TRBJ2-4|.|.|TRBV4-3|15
TGCGCCAGCAGCCAACAGGACAAGGATCGGAACATTCAGTACTTC
CASSQQDKDRNIQYF
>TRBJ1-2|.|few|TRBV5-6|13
TGTGCCAGCAGCGTCCGACGGAGCTATGGCTACACCTTC
CASSVRRSYGYTF
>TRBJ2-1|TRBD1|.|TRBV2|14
TGTGCCAGCCTCGCTGGGACAGGGAGATATGAGCAGTTCTTC
CASLAGTGRYEQFF
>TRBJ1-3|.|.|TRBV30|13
TGTGCCTGGGACGGGTCCTCTGGAAACACCATATATTTT
CAWDGSSGNTIYF
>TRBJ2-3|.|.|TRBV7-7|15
TGTGCCAGCAGCTTAGGGAGGGGGAAGACAGATACGCAGTATTTT
CASSLGRGKTDTQYF
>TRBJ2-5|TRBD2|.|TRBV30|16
TGTGCCTGGACTACAGGACTAGCGGGACCCGGAGAGACCCAGTACTTC
CAWTTGLAGPGETQYF
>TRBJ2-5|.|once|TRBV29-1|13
TGCAGCGTTGATGCGGTTGGGGCGGAGACCCAGTACTTC
CSVDAVGAETQYF
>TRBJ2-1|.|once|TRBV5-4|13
TGTGCCAGCAGCGAGGCGCGTTTGGATGAGCAGTTCTTC
CASSEARLDEQFF
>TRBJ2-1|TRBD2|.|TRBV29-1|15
TGCAGCGCGGACGGGACTAGCGGGGGGGCAAATGAGCAGTTCTTC
CSADGTSGGANEQFF
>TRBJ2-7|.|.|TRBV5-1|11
TGCGCCAGCAGCTTGGGATACGAGCAGTACTTC
CASSLGYEQYF
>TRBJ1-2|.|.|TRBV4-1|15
TGCGCCAGCAGCCAAGGGGACACAACTAACTATGGCTACACCTTC
CASSQGDTTNYGYTF
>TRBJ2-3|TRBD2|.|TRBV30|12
TGTGCCTGCCAGCGGGGGGAAGATACGCAGTATTTT
CACQRGEDTQYF
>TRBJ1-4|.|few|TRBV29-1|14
TGCAGCGTTGAAGATACAGGGCGGAGTGAAAAACTGTTTTTT
CSVEDTGRSEKLFF
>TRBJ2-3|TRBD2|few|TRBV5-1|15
TGCGCCAGCAGCTTGTCATCGACTAGCGGGGATACGCAGTATTTT
CASSLSSTSGDTQYF
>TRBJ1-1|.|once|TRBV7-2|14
TGTGCCAGCAGCTTAGTGGACGGGGGCACTGAAGCTTTCTTT
CASSLVDGGTEAFF